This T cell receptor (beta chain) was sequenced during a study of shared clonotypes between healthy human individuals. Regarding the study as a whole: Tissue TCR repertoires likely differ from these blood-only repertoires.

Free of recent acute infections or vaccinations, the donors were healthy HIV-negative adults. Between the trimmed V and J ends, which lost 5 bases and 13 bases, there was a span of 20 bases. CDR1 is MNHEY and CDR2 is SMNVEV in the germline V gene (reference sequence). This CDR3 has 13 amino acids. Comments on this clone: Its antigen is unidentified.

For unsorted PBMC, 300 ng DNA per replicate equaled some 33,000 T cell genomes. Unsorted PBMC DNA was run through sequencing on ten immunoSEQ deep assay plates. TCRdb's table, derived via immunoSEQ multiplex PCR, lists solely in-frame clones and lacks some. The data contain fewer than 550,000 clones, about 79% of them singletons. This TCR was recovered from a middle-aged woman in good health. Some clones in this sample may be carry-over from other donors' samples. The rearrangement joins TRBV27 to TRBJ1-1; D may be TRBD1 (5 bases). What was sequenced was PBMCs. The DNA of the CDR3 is TGTGCCAGCAGTCCCCGGGACCCGAGAGAGGTTTTCTTT. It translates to CASSPRDPREVFF.